Each of the 5 T cell receptor beta chains below was sequenced from the same sample in a study of T cell responses to AZD1222 COVID-19 vaccine. The assay was immunoSEQ multiplex PCR, and TCRdb's table has in-frame clones only and misses some. The sample includes about 180,000 clones, about nine tenths of them seen just once. Here the sequenced sample was peripheral blood, taken on day 0 of AZD1222 vaccination. Source of these receptors: an adult in good health.

The chain links TRBV11-2 to TRBJ2-1, with 9 nucleotides matching TRBD2. The CDR3 has 15 amino acids. Per germline, CDR1 SGHAT and CDR2 FQNNGV. V gave up 5 bases and J gave up 7 bases; unmatched junction bases: 9. This chain's CDR3 is CASSTLAGAMNEQFF. CDR3 in DNA: TGTGCCAGCAGCACTTTAGCGGGGGCAATGAATGAGCAGTTCTTC.

This clone was seen a handful of times. The rearrangement uses TRBV28 and TRBJ1-4, with a weak D call TRBD1 (5 bases). Trimming removed 2 bases at V and 2 bases at J, with 21 bases between. The germline V gene has CDR1 MDHEN and CDR2 SYDVKM. This CDR3 spans 19 amino acids. CDR3 DNA sequence: TGTGCCAGCAGTTTACCTTTGGGAGACCCGGGGGAGACTAATGAAAAACTGTTTTTT. Residues: CASSLPLGDPGETNEKLFF.

The chain carries TRBV12-3 or TRBV12-4 and TRBJ1-6; no firm D call. This CDR3 comprises 13 residues. V was trimmed by 4 bases and J by 10 bases, leaving 11 bases between them. DNA of the CDR3: TGTGCCAGCAGTTCCCACGCGGAATCACCCCTCCACTTT. Its translation is CASSSHAESPLHF.

This chain uses TRBV25-1 with TRBJ1-2; tentative D call: TRBD1 (6 bases). Germline values: CDR1 MGHDK, CDR2 SYGVNS. The germline V and J ends were trimmed by 2 bases and 4 bases, with 8 bases remaining between them. There are 13 residues in the CDR3. As DNA, the CDR3 is TGTGCCAGCAGTGAAGGGGGCGGCTATGGCTACACCTTC. It is translated as CASSEGGGYGYTF.

The J gene is TRBJ1-6, the V gene TRBV14; 7 bases are shared with TRBD1. The length of the CDR3 is 16 residues. The J segment lost 5 bases and the V segment lost 4 bases, leaving 8 bases of the junction unmatched. Germline CDR1 is SGHDN and CDR2 is FVKESK. The CDR3 nucleotides read TGTGCCAGCAGCCTGCGGACGGGACAGAATAATTCACCCCTCCACTTT. Its translation is CASSLRTGQNNSPLHF.